The sequence of this TCR beta chain was determined in a study of response to subunit inactivated influenza vaccine. This CDR3 spans 14 amino acids. The junction had 3 bases not matched to a gene; V was cut back by 0 bases and J by 6 bases. The germline CDR1 and CDR2 sequences are KGHSH and LQKENI. TCRdb re-called the RT-PCR reads through MiXCR, storing one row per CDR3 protein. The top ten clones hold approximately 10% of a sample with about 570,000 distinct CDR3 sequences, about 10% of them seen once. This clonotype was counted between two and nine times. This same sample was also part of a study on T cells expressing NK-cell markers. That investigation notes: Beta-chain TCR cDNA was generated via 5'RACE template switching with UMIs. HCMV specificity of the expanded NKG2C+ T cell clones stayed unclear.

This sequence originates from a man between 45 and 60 years old who received an inactivated influenza vaccine. This specimen consisted of PBMCs from blood, obtained on the day of vaccination. The chain joins TRBV18 to TRBJ2-3; TRBD2 agrees at 7 bases. As DNA, the CDR3 is TGTGCCAGCTCACCACCGACTAGCCGGGATACGCAGTATTTT. Amino acid sequence: CASSPPTSRDTQYF.